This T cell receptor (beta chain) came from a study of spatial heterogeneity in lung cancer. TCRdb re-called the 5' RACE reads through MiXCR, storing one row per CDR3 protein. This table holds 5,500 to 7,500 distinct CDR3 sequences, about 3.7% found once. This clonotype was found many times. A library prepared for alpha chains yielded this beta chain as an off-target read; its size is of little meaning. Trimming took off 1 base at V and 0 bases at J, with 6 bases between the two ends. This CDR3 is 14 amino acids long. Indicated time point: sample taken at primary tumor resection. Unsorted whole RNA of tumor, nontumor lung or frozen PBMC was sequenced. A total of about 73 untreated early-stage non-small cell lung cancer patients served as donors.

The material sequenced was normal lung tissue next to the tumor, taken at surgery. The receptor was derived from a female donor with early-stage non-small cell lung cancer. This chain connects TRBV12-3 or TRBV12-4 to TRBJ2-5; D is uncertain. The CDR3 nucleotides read TGTGCCAGCAGTTTAGACACGTACCAAGAGACCCAGTACTTC. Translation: CASSLDTYQETQYF.